A single sample is the source of the 4 T cell receptor beta chains below, sequenced in a study of blood T cell repertoires in COVID-19. Sequencing used immunoSEQ multiplex PCR; TCRdb keeps in-frame clones, though not all of them. The sample records roughly 71,000 clones, 75% to 90% being singletons. Sequenced: peripheral blood. Receptor source: a woman of 80 years or more with acute or convalescent COVID-19.

The chain links TRBV6-6 to TRBJ1-1; 9 bases line up with TRBD1. J was trimmed by 3 bases and V by 5 bases; bases with no gene match: 4. The CDR3 extends over 14 amino acids. CDR1 and CDR2 from the germline V gene are MNHNY and SVGAGI (reference sequence). The CDR3 DNA follows: TGTGCCAGCAGTCTACAGGGGGCCGACACTGAAGCTTTCTTT. Encoded protein: CASSLQGADTEAFF.

The chain uses TRBV27 and TRBJ1-1, with D tentatively TRBD1 (5 bases). There are 13 residues in the CDR3. Deletions cut 1 base from V and 12 bases from J, with 15 bases between. The germline gives CDR1 MNHEY, CDR2 SMNVEV (reference sequence). CDR3 DNA sequence: TGTGCCAGCAGTTTATGGACGGGGGAAACAACTTTCTTT. The encoded protein is CASSLWTGETTFF.

The V gene is TRBV11-2, the J gene TRBJ1-2, with D uncertain. The CDR3 consists of 12 residues. Trimming cost V 8 bases and J 4 bases, with 11 bases left between them. Per the germline V gene, CDR1 is SGHAT and CDR2 is FQNNGV. In DNA form, the CDR3 reads TGTGCCAGCTCTCCAGGAATCTATGGCTACACCTTC. Translation: CASSPGIYGYTF.

The chain recombines TRBV21-1 with TRBJ2-1; the D call in the table, TRBD2, was not verified against the DNA. TRBV21-1 is recorded as a pseudogene. CDR3 length: 23 residues. In DNA, the CDR3 is TGTGCCAGCAGCAAAAGGAGGTTTCCAAGGGAATTCAAAACCGGGCCCTCCTACAATGAGCAGTTCTTC. Its protein product is CASSKRRFPREFKTGPSYNEQFF.